One sample yielded the 30 T cell receptor beta chains listed below, sequenced in a study of T-cell memory formation after mild COVID-19. Via MiXCR, TCRdb re-called the 5' RACE reads, giving one row per CDR3 protein. The sample lists around 160,000 distinct CDR3 sequences; approximately 10% were seen once. Sequencing was done on a sample of PBMCs or a T cell subset sorted from them (not recorded which). The receptors come from a man between 18 and 35 years old who had mild COVID-19 (a few samples of this study predate the infection). Cell type and time point are not known.

The rearrangement uses TRBV6-2 or TRBV6-3 and TRBJ2-3, with 8 bases that match TRBD1. Unmatched junction bases numbered 1, after V lost 8 bases and J lost 0 bases. The CDR3 has 13 residues. Germline V gene data show CDR1 as MNHEY and CDR2 as SVGEGT. The CDR3 spells CASRDRSTDTQYF. The CDR3 DNA sequence: TGTGCCAGCCGGGACAGGAGCACAGATACGCAGTATTTT.

The chain joins TRBV5-1 to TRBJ1-1, with D possibly being TRBD1 (5 bases). Germline CDR1 is SGHRS and CDR2 is YFSETQ. Trimming took off 0 bases at V and 6 bases at J, with 21 bases between the two ends. The CDR3 has 17 amino acids. CDR3 sequence reads: CASSLAPPGTVKSEAFF. The CDR3 DNA reads as TGCGCCAGCAGCTTGGCGCCCCCCGGGACCGTGAAGTCTGAAGCTTTCTTT.

This clonotype was observed many times. CDR3 DNA sequence: TGCGCCAGCAGCTTGGAGCCGGGGGGGAACACTGAAGCTTTCTTT. This codes for CASSLEPGGNTEAFF. The gene calls are TRBV5-1 and TRBJ1-1; the D gene is possibly TRBD1 (5 bases). This CDR3 spans 15 amino acids. Deletions cut 0 bases from V and 1 base from J, with 10 bases between. Germline CDR1 SGHRS, CDR2 YFSETQ.

This clonotype appeared a few times. The CDR3 sequence is CSAPDNGYTF. The CDR3 DNA follows: TGCAGTGCTCCGGACAATGGCTACACCTTC. This chain joins TRBV20-1 and TRBJ1-2; D is possibly TRBD1 (5 bases). This CDR3 has 10 amino acids. Germline V gives CDR1 DFQATT, CDR2 SNEGSKA (reference sequence). V lost 5 bases and J 6 bases, leaving 7 bases between the germline ends.

This clonotype was detected many times. This chain connects TRBV5-1 to TRBJ2-7, with 7 bases fitting TRBD1. This CDR3 has 14 amino acids. CDR1 is SGHRS and CDR2 is YFSETQ in the germline V gene. The V segment lost 4 bases and the J segment 0 bases; nucleotides outside the gene matches: 4. This chain's CDR3 is CASSETGSSYEQYV. Written as DNA, the CDR3 is TGCGCCAGCAGCGAGACAGGGAGCTCCTACGAGCAGTACGTC.

V usage is TRBV6-2 or TRBV6-3 and J usage is TRBJ1-5, with 7 nucleotides matching TRBD1. The CDR3 contains 14 residues. V was pared by 2 bases and J by 12 bases, with 10 bases of the junction left unmatched. Germline V lookup: CDR1 MNHEY, CDR2 SVGEGT. The CDR3 sequence: CASSYTDRPKLQHF. DNA of the CDR3: TGTGCCAGCAGTTACACGGACAGGCCGAAACTCCAGCATTTT.

The rearrangement joins TRBV7-2 to TRBJ2-1; D might be TRBD1 or TRBD2, each matching 7 bases. V was trimmed by 1 base and J by 9 bases, leaving 19 bases between them. The CDR3 spans 16 residues. The V gene's germline CDR1 is SGHTA and CDR2 FQGNSA. CDR3: CASSLDTRGGRSEQFF. CDR3 bases: TGTGCCAGCAGCTTAGATACCAGGGGGGGCCGTTCTGAGCAGTTCTTC.

In its sample, this clonotype was seen a few times. J is TRBJ1-2 and V is TRBV6-5; D gene unclear. V was shortened by 2 bases and J by 8 bases, with 15 bases between the two germline ends. Germline CDR1 and CDR2: MNHEY and SVGAGI. The CDR3 sequence is 14 residues long. The CDR3 protein is CASSYRATSPGYTF. The CDR3 nucleotides are TGTGCCAGCAGTTACAGGGCTACCTCCCCCGGCTACACCTTC.

This clonotype was observed a few times. This rearrangement joins TRBV5-1 to TRBJ1-5, with TRBD1 matching 7 bases. Trimming at V came to 3 bases and at J to 7 bases, leaving 4 bases not matched to a gene. Germline V CDR1 and CDR2: SGHRS, YFSETQ. The CDR3 spans 13 residues. CDR3 sequence reads: CASSSDRFQPQHF. The CDR3 nucleotides are TGCGCCAGCAGCTCGGACAGGTTCCAGCCCCAGCATTTT.

This clonotype has more than one count but fewer than ten. V gene TRBV7-3 combines with J gene TRBJ2-1; TRBD2 is a possible D gene (5 bases). Trimming shortened V by 5 bases and J by 9 bases, and 14 bases separated the two germline ends. Germline V gene sequence: CDR1 SGHTA, CDR2 FQGTGA. This CDR3 has 13 residues. The CDR3 region has the DNA TGTGCCAGCAGCCGATCCCGGGATGTTGAGCAGTTCTTC. This sequence encodes CASSRSRDVEQFF. Full variable domain (remainder filled in from reference TRBV7-3 and TRBJ2-1): GAGVSQTPSNKVTEKGKYVELRCDPISGHTALYWYRQSLGQGPEFLIYFQGTGAADDSGLPNDRFFAVRPEGSVSTLKIQRTERGDSAVYLCASSRSRDVEQFFGPGTRLTVL.

Only one count was recorded for this clonotype. The chain is built from TRBV10-3 and TRBJ2-7, with D possibly TRBD2 on 5 matching bases. Germline loops: CDR1 ENHRY, CDR2 SYGVKD. The CDR3 contains 12 residues. Trimming pared 0 bases from V and 9 bases from J, leaving 9 bases between. Here the CDR3 DNA reads TGTGCCATCAGTGAGTCCGGACTCGCGCAGTACGTC. Translating it yields CAISESGLAQYV.

This clonotype turned up a few times. V usage is TRBV29-1 and J usage is TRBJ1-2; D unclear. Germline V gene data show CDR1 as SQVTM and CDR2 as ANQGSEA. The CDR3 spans 9 residues. The germline V and J ends were trimmed by 8 bases and 10 bases, with 11 bases remaining between them. CDR3 DNA sequence: TGCAGCACTACACGTGCCTACACCTTC. Protein sequence: CSTTRAYTF.

The J gene is TRBJ2-5, the V gene TRBV5-4; 10 bases are shared with TRBD1. This CDR3 contains 15 residues. Germline V gene sequence: CDR1 SGHNT, CDR2 YYREEE (reference sequence). Trimming took 3 bases from V and 5 from J; bases not matched to a gene: 7. The CDR3 coding sequence is TGTGCCAGCAGCTCCACGGGACAGGGGATGGAGACCCAGTACTTC. It yields the protein CASSSTGQGMETQYF.

The chain is built from TRBV6-5 and TRBJ1-2, with a weak D call TRBD1 (5 bases). Germline lookup yields CDR1 MNHEY and CDR2 SVGAGI. Trimming pared 5 bases from V and 4 bases from J, leaving 11 bases between. This CDR3 has 13 amino acids. The CDR3 loop reads CASSRGALYGYTF. The CDR3 DNA reads TGTGCCAGCAGTCGAGGGGCTCTCTATGGCTACACCTTC.

This clonotype was detected only a few times. The genes are TRBV6-2 or TRBV6-3 and TRBJ2-7; 7 bases map to TRBD1. The CDR3 contains 14 residues. CDR1 is MNHEY, CDR2 SVGEGT, per germline. The ends lost 4 bases at V and 3 bases at J; junction bases unmatched: 6. The CDR3 here is CASSLQGRLYEQYV. The DNA of the CDR3 is TGTGCCAGCAGTTTACAGGGGCGCCTCTACGAGCAGTACGTC.

The chain has TRBV12-3 or TRBV12-4 and TRBJ2-3; 14 bases align to TRBD2. After removal of 4 bases from V and 4 bases from J, the junction contained 7 bases not matched to a gene. The CDR3 spans 17 residues. Written as DNA, the CDR3 is TGTGCCAGCAGTTCCCAATCGGGACTAGCGGGGGCAGATACGCAGTATTTT. Encoded protein: CASSSQSGLAGADTQYF.

The chain combines TRBV10-3 with TRBJ1-5, with TRBD1 matching 7 bases. The CDR3 length is 14 residues. Trimming at V came to 5 bases and at J to 7 bases, leaving 8 bases not matched to a gene. Germline V lookup: CDR1 ENHRY, CDR2 SYGVKD. The CDR3 DNA is TGTGCCATCAGTTCACAGGGGAGCGGGCAGCCCCAGCATTTT. It codes for CAISSQGSGQPQHF.

The chain employs TRBV7-6 and TRBJ2-3, with D perhaps matching TRBD1 or TRBD2 (6 bases each). CDR1 is SGHVS, CDR2 FNYEAQ, per germline. This CDR3 contains 16 residues. V gave up 4 bases and J gave up 6 bases, with 20 bases separating them. The CDR3 DNA reads TGTGCCAGCAGCTCCCCTCCGGGGGCGCGTGATGATACGCAGTATTTT. This codes for CASSSPPGARDDTQYF.

This clonotype has more than one count but fewer than ten. This chain joins TRBV11-2 and TRBJ2-1; weak D call: TRBD2 (5 bases). CDR1 is SGHAT, CDR2 FQNNGV, per germline. The CDR3 is 13 amino acids. V dropped 3 bases and J dropped 6 bases, with 9 bases sitting between them. The CDR3 bases are TGTGCCAGCAGCTTGGAGGCCTCCAATGAGCAGTTCTTC. Its protein product is CASSLEASNEQFF.

The gene calls are TRBV4-1 and TRBJ2-7; D unclear. The V gene's germline CDR1 is MGHRA and CDR2 YSYEKL. V was trimmed by 6 bases and J by 1 base, leaving 10 bases between them. This CDR3 spans 13 amino acids. CDR3 DNA: TGCGCCAGCAGGCCCCCCGGTTCCTACGAGCAGTACGTC. This codes for CASRPPGSYEQYV.

Here the CDR3 reads CASSRSDEAFF. In nucleotides, the CDR3 is TGTGCCAGCAGTAGGTCGGATGAAGCTTTCTTT. The chain is built from TRBV7-2 and TRBJ1-1; D remains unclear. The ends were cut back, 6 bases at V and 7 bases at J, with 9 bases in the middle. The CDR3 runs to 11 residues. The V gene's germline CDR1 is SGHTA and CDR2 FQGNSA.

The gene calls are TRBV7-9 and TRBJ1-2, with unresolved D. The CDR3 is 13 residues long. The V end was cut by 5 bases, the J end by 3 bases, with 10 bases between. CDR1 and CDR2 (germline): SEHNR, FQNEAQ (reference sequence). CDR3 nucleotide sequence: TGTGCCAGCAGCCCTTTCGGCGACTATGGCTACACCTTC. This codes for CASSPFGDYGYTF.

This clonotype was recorded at least ten times. The chain carries TRBV27 and TRBJ2-7, with D unresolved. CDR1 is MNHEY, CDR2 SMNVEV, per germline (reference sequence). The V and J ends lost 2 bases and 3 bases respectively, with 8 bases between them. The CDR3 runs 13 residues. In DNA form, the CDR3 reads TGTGCCAGCAGTTTAGCGACGGGCTACGAGCAGTACTTC. It codes for CASSLATGYEQYF.

The chain links TRBV5-1 to TRBJ1-1; unclear D gene. Trimming removed 4 bases at V and 0 bases at J, with 13 bases between. The CDR3 loop spans 15 amino acids. Looked up from germline, CDR1 is SGHRS and CDR2 is YFSETQ. CDR3 loop: CASSATKGMNTEAFF. The CDR3 DNA sequence: TGCGCCAGCAGCGCGACAAAAGGGATGAACACTGAAGCTTTCTTT.

This clonotype turned up a few times. This chain connects TRBV28 to TRBJ2-5; D possibly matches TRBD1 or TRBD2 (6 bases each). The CDR3 consists of 14 residues. Germline V CDR1 and CDR2: MDHEN, SYDVKM. V lost 8 bases, J lost 4 bases, and 17 bases lay in between. The CDR3 DNA sequence: TGTGCCAGCGCAGACGTCGGGGGCCGAGAGACCCAGTACTTC. Encoded protein: CASADVGGRETQYF.

The genes are TRBV3-1 and TRBJ2-3, with a tentative D call TRBD2 (6 bases). V was trimmed by 0 bases and J by 2 bases, leaving 12 bases between them. The CDR3 loop spans 16 amino acids. Germline lookup yields CDR1 LGHDT and CDR2 YNNKEL (reference sequence). The CDR3 loop is CASSQDSGTATDTQYF. Written as DNA, the CDR3 is TGTGCCAGCAGCCAAGATTCCGGGACTGCCACAGATACGCAGTATTTT.

At least ten counts were recorded for this clonotype. The gene calls are TRBV5-1 and TRBJ2-5; D unresolved. V shed 0 bases and J shed 5 bases, with 8 bases lying between them. Germline V gene lookup returns CDR1 SGHRS and CDR2 YFSETQ. The CDR3 is 13 residues long. Written as DNA, the CDR3 is TGCGCCAGCAGCTTGGGGATCAGGGAGACCCAGTACTTC. This sequence encodes CASSLGIRETQYF.

This clonotype has more than one count but fewer than ten. The CDR3 loop is CASSFRTGGAGELFF. The CDR3 bases are TGCGCCAGCAGCTTCCGGACAGGGGGCGCCGGGGAGCTGTTTTTT. The chain combines TRBV5-1 with TRBJ2-2; 11 nucleotides align to TRBD1. CDR3 length: 15 amino acids. V lost 2 bases and J lost 6; bases outside the gene matches: 3. The germline gives CDR1 SGHRS, CDR2 YFSETQ.

This clonotype was seen at least ten times. The V gene is TRBV5-1, the J gene TRBJ2-2; 8 bases map to TRBD2. The V gene end was trimmed by 5 bases and the J gene end by 6 bases; junction bases not matched to a gene: 9. Looked up from germline, CDR1 is SGHRS and CDR2 is YFSETQ. The CDR3 length is 15 residues. The CDR3 nucleotides are TGCGCCAGCAGTCTTCAGGCGGGGGGTCCCGGGGAGCTGTTTTTT. Its protein product is CASSLQAGGPGELFF.

The rearrangement links TRBV5-1 to TRBJ2-5, with D perhaps matching TRBD1 (6 bases). CDR3 length: 13 amino acids. Germline CDR1 is SGHRS and CDR2 is YFSETQ. The V end was cut by 4 bases, the J end by 4 bases, with 11 bases between. For the CDR3, the DNA is TGCGCCAGCAGCGTCGGACAGCCAGAGACCCAGTACTTC. Residues: CASSVGQPETQYF.